This T cell receptor beta chain was observed in a study of T cells after yellow fever vaccination. Regarding the study as a whole: The booster saw the reappearance of most primary-vaccination clones (approximately 97% CD4, about 85% CD8). Peaking faster, on day 5 versus 15, the secondary response was nonetheless weaker. There was a small share of clonotypes that showed up in both the CD4 and CD8 compartments.

Making TCR cDNA involved 5'RACE template switching, which added UMIs and a universal primer site. Each CDR3 protein is one row after TCRdb ran MiXCR on the 5' RACE reads. The table records nearly 550,000 distinct CDR3 sequences, under 25% of them present only once. Deletions cut 3 bases from V and 2 bases from J, with 10 bases between. There are 15 residues in the CDR3. The V gene's germline CDR1 is SGHTA and CDR2 FQGNSA. Concerning this clonotype: Its antigen remains unknown.

Sequences were derived from PBMCs, sampled 15 days after the yellow fever booster vaccination. The sequence was collected from a man aged 25-45 years who received the YFV17D yellow fever vaccine. The V call is TRBV7-2, the J call TRBJ2-2; the D gene is possibly TRBD2 (5 bases). The CDR3 loop reads CASSLTRDNTGELFF. DNA for the CDR3: TGTGCCAGCAGCTTGACTCGGGATAACACCGGGGAGCTGTTTTTT.